This T cell receptor (beta chain) is from a study of radiation and T cells in renal cell carcinoma. As concerns this clone: Its antigen is as yet unknown.

Overall study results and limits: Pretreatment tumor biopsies were lacking, so baseline clonotypes are unknown. In blood, top tumor clones expanded by 2 weeks, shrinking by 4.

The data were produced by immunoSEQ multiplex PCR, yet TCRdb's version contains in-frame clones alone and is incomplete. The sample contains about 90,000 clones, about 79% of which appear only once. Documented time point: blood 4 weeks post-SBRT, at nephrectomy. Treatment reported: 15 Gy SBRT to primary tumor, nephrectomy 4 weeks later. Blood was sampled at baseline, 2 weeks and 4 weeks after SBRT. The CDR3 runs 14 residues. Germline CDR1 SGHAT, CDR2 FQNNGV. V was clipped by 5 bases and J by 1 base; unmatched bases: 5. This TCR derives from a man in his sixties with renal cell carcinoma. This material consisted of blood, taken from a patient whose treatment included radiotherapy and nephrectomy. The rearrangement uses TRBV11-2 and TRBJ2-7; 7 nucleotides align to TRBD1. The CDR3, as DNA: TGTGCCAGCAGCCCAAGACAGGGATCCTACGAGCAGTACTTC. It specifies CASSPRQGSYEQYF.